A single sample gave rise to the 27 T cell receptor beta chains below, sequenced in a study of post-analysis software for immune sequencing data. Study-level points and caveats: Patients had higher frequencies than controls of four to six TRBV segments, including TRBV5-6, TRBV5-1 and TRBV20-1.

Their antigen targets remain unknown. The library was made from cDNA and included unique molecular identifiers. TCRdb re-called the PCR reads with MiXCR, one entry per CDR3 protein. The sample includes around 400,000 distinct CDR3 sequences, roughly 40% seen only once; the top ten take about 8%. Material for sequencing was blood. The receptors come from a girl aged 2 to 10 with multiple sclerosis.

In DNA, the CDR3 is TGCAGCGTCGTTCCGGGACTAGCTTCCTACGAGCAGTACTTC. Its protein is CSVVPGLASYEQYF. The chain combines TRBV29-1 with TRBJ2-7; the match to TRBD2 covers 9 bases. Trimming cost V 6 bases and J 1 base; bases outside gene matches: 7. Germline V gives CDR1 SQVTM, CDR2 ANQGSEA. This CDR3 has 14 amino acids.

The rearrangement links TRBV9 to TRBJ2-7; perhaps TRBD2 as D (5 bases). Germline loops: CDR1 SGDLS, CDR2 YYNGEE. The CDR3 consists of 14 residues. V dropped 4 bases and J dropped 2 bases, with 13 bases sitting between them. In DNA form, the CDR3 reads TGTGCCAGCAGCCCAACGACACTAGCCTACGAGCAGTACTTC. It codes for CASSPTTLAYEQYF.

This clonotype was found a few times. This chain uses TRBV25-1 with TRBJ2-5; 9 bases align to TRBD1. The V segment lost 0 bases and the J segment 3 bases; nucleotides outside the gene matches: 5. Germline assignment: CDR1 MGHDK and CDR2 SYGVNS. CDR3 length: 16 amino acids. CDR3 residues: CASSEYPGQGEETQYF. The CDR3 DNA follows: TGTGCCAGCAGTGAATATCCGGGACAGGGCGAAGAGACCCAGTACTTC.

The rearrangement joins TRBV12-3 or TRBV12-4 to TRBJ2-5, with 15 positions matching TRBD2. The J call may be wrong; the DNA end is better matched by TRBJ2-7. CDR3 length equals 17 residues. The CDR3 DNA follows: TGTGCCAGCACCTCTGGGACTAGCGGGAGGTCACGCTACGAGCAGTACTTC. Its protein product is CASTSGTSGRSRYEQYF.

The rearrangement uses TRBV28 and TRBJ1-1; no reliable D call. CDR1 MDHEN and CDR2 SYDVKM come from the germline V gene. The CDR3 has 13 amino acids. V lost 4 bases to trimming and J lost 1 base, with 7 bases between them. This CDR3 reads CASSSSANTEAFF. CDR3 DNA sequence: TGTGCCAGCAGTTCTTCCGCGAACACTGAAGCTTTCTTT.

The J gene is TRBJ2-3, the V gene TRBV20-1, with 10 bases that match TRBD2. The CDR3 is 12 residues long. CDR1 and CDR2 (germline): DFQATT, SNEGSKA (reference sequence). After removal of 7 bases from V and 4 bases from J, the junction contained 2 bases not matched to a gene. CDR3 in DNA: TGCAGTGTGAGCGGGAGGGCAGATACGCAGTATTTT. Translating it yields CSVSGRADTQYF.

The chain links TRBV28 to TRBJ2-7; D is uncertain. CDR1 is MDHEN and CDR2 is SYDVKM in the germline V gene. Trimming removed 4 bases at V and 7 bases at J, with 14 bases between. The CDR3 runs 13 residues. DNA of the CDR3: TGTGCCAGCAGTTCGGGTAGCTTGGCGGAGCAGTACTTC. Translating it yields CASSSGSLAEQYF. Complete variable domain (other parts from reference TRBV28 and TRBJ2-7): DVKVTQSSRYLVKRTGEKVFLECVQDMDHENMFWYRQDPGLGLRLIYFSYDVKMKEKGDIPEGYSVSREKKERFSLILESASTNQTSMYLCASSSGSLAEQYFGPGTRLTVT.

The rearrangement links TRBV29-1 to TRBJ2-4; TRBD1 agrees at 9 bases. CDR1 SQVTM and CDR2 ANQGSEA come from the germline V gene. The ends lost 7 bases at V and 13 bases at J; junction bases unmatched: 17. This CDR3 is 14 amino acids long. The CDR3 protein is CSASPPGQGEEQYF. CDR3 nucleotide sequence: TGCAGCGCCAGTCCCCCGGGACAGGGAGAAGAGCAGTACTTC.

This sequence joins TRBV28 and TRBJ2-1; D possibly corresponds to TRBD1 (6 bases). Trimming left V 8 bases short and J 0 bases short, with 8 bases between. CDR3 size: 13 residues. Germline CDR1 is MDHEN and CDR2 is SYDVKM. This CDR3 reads CASRDTSYNEQFF. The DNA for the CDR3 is TGTGCCAGCCGGGACACCTCCTACAATGAGCAGTTCTTC.

The CDR3 sequence is CASGHSRWAFF. The CDR3 nucleotides are TGTGCCAGCGGGCACTCTCGGTGGGCTTTCTTT. V and J are TRBV28 and TRBJ1-1; no clear D. CDR1 and CDR2 (germline): MDHEN, SYDVKM. CDR3 length: 11 residues. Trimming took off 8 bases at V and 11 bases at J, with 15 bases between the two ends.

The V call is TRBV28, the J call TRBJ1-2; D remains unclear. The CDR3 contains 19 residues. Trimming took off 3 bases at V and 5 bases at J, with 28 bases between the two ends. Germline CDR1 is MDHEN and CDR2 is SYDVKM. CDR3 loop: CASSLSTRTVRLLSYGYTF. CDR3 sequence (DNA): TGTGCCAGCAGTTTGTCAACTAGGACGGTCCGGCTGTTATCATATGGCTACACCTTC.

CDR3 sequence: CASSSSLPGGTQYF. CDR3 sequence (DNA): TGTGCCAGCAGCTCCTCGTTGCCGGGGGGTACGCAGTATTTT. The rearrangement joins TRBV7-6 to TRBJ2-3; 7 nucleotides align to TRBD2. Per germline, CDR1 SGHVS and CDR2 FNYEAQ. The ends lost 4 bases at V and 8 bases at J; junction bases unmatched: 9. The CDR3 runs to 14 residues.

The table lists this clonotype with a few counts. The CDR3 DNA sequence: TGCAGTGCTACGGGACAGGGAAGGGTAACTAATGAAAAACTGTTTTTT. Protein sequence: CSATGQGRVTNEKLFF. The chain joins TRBV20-1 to TRBJ1-4; 9 bases agree with TRBD1. The germline V gene has CDR1 DFQATT and CDR2 SNEGSKA (reference sequence). Trimming cost V 4 bases and J 1 base; bases outside gene matches: 7. The CDR3 length is 16 residues.

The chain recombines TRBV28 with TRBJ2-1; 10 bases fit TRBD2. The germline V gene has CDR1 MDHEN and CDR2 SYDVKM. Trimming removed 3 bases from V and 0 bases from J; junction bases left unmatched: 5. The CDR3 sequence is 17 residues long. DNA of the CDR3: TGTGCCAGCAGTTTTGCACTAGCGGGGAACTCCTACAATGAGCAGTTCTTC. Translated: CASSFALAGNSYNEQFF. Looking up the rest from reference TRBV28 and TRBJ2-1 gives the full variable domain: DVKVTQSSRYLVKRTGEKVFLECVQDMDHENMFWYRQDPGLGLRLIYFSYDVKMKEKGDIPEGYSVSREKKERFSLILESASTNQTSMYLCASSFALAGNSYNEQFFGPGTRLTVL.

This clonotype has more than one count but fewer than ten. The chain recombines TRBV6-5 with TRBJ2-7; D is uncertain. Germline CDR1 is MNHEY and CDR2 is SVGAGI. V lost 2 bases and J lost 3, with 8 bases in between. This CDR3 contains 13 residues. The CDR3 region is CASSYRANYEQYF. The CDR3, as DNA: TGTGCCAGCAGTTACAGGGCCAACTACGAGCAGTACTTC.

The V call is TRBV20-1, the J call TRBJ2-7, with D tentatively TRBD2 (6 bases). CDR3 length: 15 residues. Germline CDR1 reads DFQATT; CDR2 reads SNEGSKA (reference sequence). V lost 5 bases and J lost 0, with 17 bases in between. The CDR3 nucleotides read TGCAGTGCTGGTCCCGAGGACGGGAGCTCCTACGAGCAGTACTTC. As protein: CSAGPEDGSSYEQYF.

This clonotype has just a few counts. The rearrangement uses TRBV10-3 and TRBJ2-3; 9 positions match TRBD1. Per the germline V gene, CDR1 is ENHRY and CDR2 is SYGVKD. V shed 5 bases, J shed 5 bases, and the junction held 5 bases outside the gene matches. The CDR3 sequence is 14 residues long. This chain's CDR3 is CAISPGQGIDTQYF. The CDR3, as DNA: TGTGCCATCAGTCCGGGACAGGGTATAGATACGCAGTATTTT.

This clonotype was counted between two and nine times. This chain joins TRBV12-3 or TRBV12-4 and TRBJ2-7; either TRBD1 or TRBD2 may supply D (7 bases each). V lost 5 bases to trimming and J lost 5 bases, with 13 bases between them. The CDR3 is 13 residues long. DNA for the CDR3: TGTGCCAGCAGTCCAGGGGGGGGGAACGAGCAGTACTTC. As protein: CASSPGGGNEQYF.

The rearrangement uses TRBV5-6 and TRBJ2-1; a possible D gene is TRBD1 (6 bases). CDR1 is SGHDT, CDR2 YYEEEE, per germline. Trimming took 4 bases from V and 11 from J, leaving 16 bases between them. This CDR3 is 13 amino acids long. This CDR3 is CASSPWWGLKQFF. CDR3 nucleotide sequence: TGTGCCAGCAGCCCCTGGTGGGGGCTAAAGCAGTTCTTC. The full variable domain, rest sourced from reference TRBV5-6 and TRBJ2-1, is DAGVTQSPTHLIKTRGQQVTLRCSPKSGHDTVSWYQQALGQGPQFIFQYYEEEERQRGNFPDRFSGHQFPNYSSELNVNALLLGDSALYLCASSPWWGLKQFFGPGTRLTVL.

CDR3 region: CASSHRSTWDRAYQETQYF. DNA for the CDR3: TGTGCCAGCAGCCACCGGAGTACATGGGACAGGGCGTACCAAGAGACCCAGTACTTC. The chain combines TRBV2 with TRBJ2-5; 9 bases are a match to TRBD1. With 6 bases clipped from V and 0 bases from J, the junction kept 17 bases outside the gene matches. The germline V gene encodes CDR1 SNHLY and CDR2 FYNNEI. The CDR3 runs 19 residues.

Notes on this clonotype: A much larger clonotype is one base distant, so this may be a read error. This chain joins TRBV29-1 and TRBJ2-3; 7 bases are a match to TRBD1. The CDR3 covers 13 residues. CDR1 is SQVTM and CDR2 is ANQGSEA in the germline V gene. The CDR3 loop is CSVEGQSTDTEYF. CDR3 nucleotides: TGCAGCGTTGAGGGACAGTCAACAGATACGGAGTATTTT.

CDR3 loop: CASSSTRIGPQHF. The CDR3 DNA reads as TGTGCCAGCAGCTCTACTCGGATTGGGCCCCAGCATTTT. The chain recombines TRBV28 with TRBJ1-5; D is uncertain. The CDR3 length is 13 residues. The germline CDR1 and CDR2 sequences are MDHEN and SYDVKM. V gave up 6 bases and J gave up 9 bases, with 15 bases separating them. Full variable domain (outside the CDR3, taken from reference TRBV28 and TRBJ1-5): DVKVTQSSRYLVKRTGEKVFLECVQDMDHENMFWYRQDPGLGLRLIYFSYDVKMKEKGDIPEGYSVSREKKERFSLILESASTNQTSMYLCASSSTRIGPQHFGDGTRLSIL.

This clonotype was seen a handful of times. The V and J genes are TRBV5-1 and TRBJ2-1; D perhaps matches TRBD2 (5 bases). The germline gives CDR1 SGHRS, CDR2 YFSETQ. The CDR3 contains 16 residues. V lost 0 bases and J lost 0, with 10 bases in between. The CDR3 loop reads CASSLAPGNSYNEQFF. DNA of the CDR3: TGCGCCAGCAGCTTGGCTCCGGGGAACTCCTACAATGAGCAGTTCTTC.

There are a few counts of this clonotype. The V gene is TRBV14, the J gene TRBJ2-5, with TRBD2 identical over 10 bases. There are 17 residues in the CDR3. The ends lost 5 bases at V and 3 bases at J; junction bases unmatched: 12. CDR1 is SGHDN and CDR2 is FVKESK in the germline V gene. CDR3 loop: CASSSHLAGEGEETQYF. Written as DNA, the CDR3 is TGTGCCAGCAGCTCCCACCTAGCGGGAGAAGGAGAAGAGACCCAGTACTTC. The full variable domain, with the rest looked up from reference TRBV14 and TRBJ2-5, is EAGVTQFPSHSVIEKGQTVTLRCDPISGHDNLYWYRRVMGKEIKFLLHFVKESKQDESGMPNNRFLAERTGGTYSTLKVQPAELEDSGVYFCASSSHLAGEGEETQYFGPGTRLLVL.

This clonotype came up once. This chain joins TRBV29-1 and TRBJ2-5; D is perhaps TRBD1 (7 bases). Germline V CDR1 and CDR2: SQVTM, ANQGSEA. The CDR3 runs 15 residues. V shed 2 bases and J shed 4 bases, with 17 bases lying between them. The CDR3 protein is CSVEPFQGGGETQYF. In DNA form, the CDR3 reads TGCAGCGTTGAACCTTTCCAGGGGGGCGGAGAGACCCAGTACTTC.

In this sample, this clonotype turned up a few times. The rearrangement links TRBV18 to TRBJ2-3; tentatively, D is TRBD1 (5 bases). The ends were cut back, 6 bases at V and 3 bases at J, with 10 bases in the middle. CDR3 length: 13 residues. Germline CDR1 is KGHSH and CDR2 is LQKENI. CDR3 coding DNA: TGTGCCAGCTCTCCGAGACAGACAGATACGCAGTATTTT. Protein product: CASSPRQTDTQYF.

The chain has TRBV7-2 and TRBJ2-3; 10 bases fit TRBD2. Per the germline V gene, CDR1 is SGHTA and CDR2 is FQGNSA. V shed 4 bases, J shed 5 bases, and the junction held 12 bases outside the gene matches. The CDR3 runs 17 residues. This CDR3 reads CASSSRPGLAWEDTQYF. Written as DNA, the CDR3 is TGTGCCAGCAGCTCCCGGCCGGGACTAGCGTGGGAAGATACGCAGTATTTT.